The text below deals with one TCR beta chain. The study assigned cohorts using participant-reported clinical history. These data are taken from a study of blood T cell repertoires in COVID-19. In the study overall: PBMCs, B-cell-depleted T cells, or T cells were the source of the cDNA or gDNA that made up the material.

Germline loops: CDR1 SGHDT, CDR2 YYEEEE. CDR3 length equals 16 residues. V lost 1 base, J lost 2 bases, and 14 bases lay in between. Method: immunoSEQ multiplex PCR; TCRdb's copy keeps in-frame clones and lacks some. Found here are under 300,000 clones, approximately 89% of them singletons; the top ten hold 2% to 3%. This sequence joins TRBV5-6 and TRBJ2-3; D might be TRBD2 (6 bases). The TCR was taken from a middle-aged woman with acute COVID-19. Sample: PBMCs or T cells enriched from blood (not recorded which). The CDR3 is CASSLLSGVTTDTQYF. CDR3 sequence (DNA): TGTGCCAGCAGCTTGCTGTCGGGGGTGACCACAGATACGCAGTATTTT.